The T cell receptor beta chain under discussion was sequenced for a study of blood T cell repertoires in COVID-19 (dated by TCRdb to the early 2020s). With respect to the entire study: The collaborator samples originated in the United States, Italy and Spain and spanned the acute and convalescent phases of COVID-19. The prospective study material was composed of cDNA or gDNA derived from T cells, B-cell-depleted T cells, or PBMCs. Subjects who had been exposed to COVID-19, were actively infected with it, or had recovered from it provided the deeply sampled blood TCRbeta repertoires that made up the dataset. The repertoires were released in a freely available public database intended as a resource for research on the immune response to SARS-CoV-2. Samples were obtained from the ongoing ImmuneRACE study (first 160 participants) and from about 1,300 subjects provided by 6 global collaborators. The sample metadata nearly always contained a de-identified subject ID, COVID-19 status, age in years and sex. Where HLA class I and class II types were available, the types were taken from metadata supplied by the sample provider, not from assay-based typing.

The collaborating institutions used their own protocols to collect whole blood in K2EDTA tubes. For TCRbeta analysis, collaborators shipped samples in one of three forms: frozen whole blood, isolated PBMCs, or DNA extracted from either of those sample types. Taken from the germline V gene, the CDR1 and CDR2 loops are SGHRS and YFSETQ. From the cysteine through the phenylalanine, the CDR3 covers 15 amino acids. The entry retains the CDR3 DNA only, 45 bases that are in frame from base 1. V is clipped by 3 bases and J by 1 base, and the sequence between their germline boundaries is 13 bases long. With respect to this clone: Its antigen target is currently unknown. Nothing much larger sits one base from this clone, and base qualities are not available.

General findings and caveats noted by the study authors: The quantity of clinical and demographic metadata differed by source and by participant and was supplied without curation.

TCRbeta CDR3 regions were amplified from genomic DNA using the immunoSEQ Assay, a bias-controlled multiplex PCR. In the paper's pipeline: Within the assay, amplification of reference gene primers was used to estimate how many nucleated cells each sample contained. To quantify the absolute abundance of each unique TCRbeta CDR3 rearrangement, sequence reads were collapsed and filtered. For each sample, productive Simpson clonality was calculated as the square root of Simpson's diversity index across productive rearrangements. This is the immuneACCESS table as TCRdb keeps it, with only in-frame sequences that have V and J called. A part of the clones is gone; compared with another copy, unresolved V genes explain less than half, and the rest is unexplained. The D gene and trimming were derived from the DNA, and the V and J assignments and clone size from that table. The sample contains more than 95,000 clones, approximately 82% of them found a single time. Of the sample, around 7.6% is held by the ten largest clones.

The V and J genes are TRBV5-1 and TRBJ1-2, with no confident D gene call. This TCR came from a man between 65 and 85 years old with active or convalescent COVID-19. Material: peripheral blood. The DNA sequence follows: TGCGCCAGCAGCTACCTGACCGCGGATAACTATGGCTACACCTTC. Translated, this gives CASSYLTADNYGYTF. With all but the CDR3 taken from the reference TRBV5-1 and TRBJ1-2 genes, the full variable domain is: KAGVTQTPRYLIKTRGQQVTLSCSPISGHRSVSWYQQTPGQGLQFLFEYFSETQRNKGNFPGRFSGRQFSNSRSEMNVSTLELGDSALYLCASSYLTADNYGYTFGSGTRLTVV.